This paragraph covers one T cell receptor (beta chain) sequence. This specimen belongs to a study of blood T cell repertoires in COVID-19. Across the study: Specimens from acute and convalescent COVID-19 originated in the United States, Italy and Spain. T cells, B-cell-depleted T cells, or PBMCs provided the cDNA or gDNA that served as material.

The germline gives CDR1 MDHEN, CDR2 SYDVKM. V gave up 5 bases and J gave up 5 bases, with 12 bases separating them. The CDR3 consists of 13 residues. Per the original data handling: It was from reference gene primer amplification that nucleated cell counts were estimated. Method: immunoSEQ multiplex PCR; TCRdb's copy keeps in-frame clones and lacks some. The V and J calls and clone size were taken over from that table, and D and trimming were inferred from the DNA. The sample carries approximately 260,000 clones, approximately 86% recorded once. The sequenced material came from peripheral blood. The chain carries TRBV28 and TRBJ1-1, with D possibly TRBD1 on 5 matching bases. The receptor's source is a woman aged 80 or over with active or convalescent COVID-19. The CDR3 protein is CASSPPPGTEAFF. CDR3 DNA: TGTGCCAGCAGTCCCCCCCCAGGGACTGAAGCTTTCTTT.